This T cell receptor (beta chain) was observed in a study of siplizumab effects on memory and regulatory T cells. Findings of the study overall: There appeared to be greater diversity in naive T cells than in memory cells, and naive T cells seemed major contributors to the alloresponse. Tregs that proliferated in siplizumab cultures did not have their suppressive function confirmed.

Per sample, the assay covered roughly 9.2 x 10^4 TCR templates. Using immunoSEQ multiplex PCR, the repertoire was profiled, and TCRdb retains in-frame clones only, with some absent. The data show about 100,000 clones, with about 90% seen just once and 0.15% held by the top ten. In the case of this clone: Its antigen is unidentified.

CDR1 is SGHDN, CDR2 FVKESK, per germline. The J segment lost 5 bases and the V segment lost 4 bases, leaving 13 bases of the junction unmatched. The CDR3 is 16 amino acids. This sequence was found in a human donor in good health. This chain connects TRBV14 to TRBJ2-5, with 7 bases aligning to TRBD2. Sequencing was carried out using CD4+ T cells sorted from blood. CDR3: CASSPLSSAGYETQYF. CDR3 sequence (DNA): TGTGCCAGCAGCCCATTATCATCAGCGGGGTACGAGACCCAGTACTTC. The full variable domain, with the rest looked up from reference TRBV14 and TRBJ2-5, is EAGVTQFPSHSVIEKGQTVTLRCDPISGHDNLYWYRRVMGKEIKFLLHFVKESKQDESGMPNNRFLAERTGGTYSTLKVQPAELEDSGVYFCASSPLSSAGYETQYFGPGTRLLVL.